The sequence of this T cell receptor beta chain was determined in a study of cytomegalovirus exposure and HLA in healthy donors. General study findings and limits: According to the study, some 160 TCR beta chains were cytomegalovirus-associated. Within the 120 or so validation repertoires, first-cohort TCR clusters tended to co-occur, according to a later analysis. Reports showed the classifier diagnosing cytomegalovirus status with high specificity and sensitivity.

The CDR3 is 14 residues long. V dropped 4 bases and J dropped 7; count of bases not matched to a gene: 7. In germline, CDR1 is SGHTA, CDR2 FQGNSA. Here immunoSEQ multiplex PCR was the method, and the copy in TCRdb shows in-frame clones only, minus some. The sample carries about 49,000 clones, around 94% recorded once. Comment on this clone: As yet, its antigen is unknown.

This chain uses TRBV7-2 with TRBJ1-2; 9 nucleotides line up with TRBD1. The clonotype was recovered from a woman younger than 30 in good health and CMV-seropositive. Sequencing was carried out using PBMCs. DNA of the CDR3: TGTGCCAGCAGCTCCCGGGACAGGGTGGGTGGCTACACCTTC. Translated: CASSSRDRVGGYTF.